This is a list of T cell receptor beta chains from one sample in a study of T-cell reconstitution after alpha-beta-depleted transplantation in children. TCRdb independently ran MiXCR on the PCR reads; one entry per CDR3 protein. The data hold some 200,000 distinct CDR3 sequences, with around 8.4% observed a single time. This material consisted of PBMCs, mostly from graft donor cells, taken 360 days after TCRalphabeta/CD19-depleted stem cell transplant. The source of these receptors is a male patient aged 2 to 9 who had a stem cell transplant for acute myeloid leukemia, so the T cells may come from the graft donor. CDR3s include the opening cysteine and the closing phenylalanine or tryptophan. The D gene is left open where the match is weak. Only some rows state a clone size, as once, few, many or a class for expanded clones.

abundance: -; v_gene: TRBV12-3/TRBV12-4; j_gene: TRBJ1-6; d_gene: -; CDR3nt: TGTGCCAGCAGTTTATCTGGGGGGGGGTACTCACCCCTCCACTTT; CDR3aa: CASSLSGGGYSPLHF
abundance: many; v_gene: TRBV11-2; j_gene: TRBJ2-3; d_gene: -; CDR3nt: TGTGCCAGCAGCTTAGTTTTAGGCTCTAGCACAGATACGCAGTATTTT; CDR3aa: CASSLVLGSSTDTQYF
abundance: -; v_gene: TRBV19; j_gene: TRBJ1-5; d_gene: -; CDR3nt: TGTGCCAGTAGTATGGGCAGGGCTGCCTTCCGGGCTAGCAATCAGCCCCAGCATTTT; CDR3aa: CASSMGRAAFRASNQPQHF
abundance: -; v_gene: TRBV6-5; j_gene: TRBJ1-2; d_gene: -; CDR3nt: TGTGCCAGCAGTTATTCCAGGGAGGCCTATGGCTACACCTTC; CDR3aa: CASSYSREAYGYTF
abundance: -; v_gene: TRBV3-1; j_gene: TRBJ1-1; d_gene: -; CDR3nt: TGTGCCAGCAGCCAAGCAGCAGGGTCTGGCGAAGCTTTCTTT; CDR3aa: CASSQAAGSGEAFF
abundance: many; v_gene: TRBV5-1; j_gene: TRBJ1-1; d_gene: -; CDR3nt: TGCGCCAGCAGCTGGGGCAGACTGAACACTGAAGCTTTCTTT; CDR3aa: CASSWGRLNTEAFF
abundance: few; v_gene: TRBV29-1; j_gene: TRBJ2-5; d_gene: TRBD1; CDR3nt: TGCAGCGTTGAAGATTGGACAGGGAAGGAGACCCAGTACTTC; CDR3aa: CSVEDWTGKETQYF
abundance: -; v_gene: TRBV6-2/TRBV6-3; j_gene: TRBJ1-5; d_gene: -; CDR3nt: TGTGCCACCCGACACGCCCTACAGCCCCAGCATTTT; CDR3aa: CATRHALQPQHF
abundance: -; v_gene: TRBV12-3/TRBV12-4; j_gene: TRBJ1-5; d_gene: -; CDR3nt: TGTGCCAGCAGTTTGGGCTTGGGGGCGAAAGTCCAGCCCCAGCATTTT; CDR3aa: CASSLGLGAKVQPQHF
abundance: many; v_gene: TRBV12-3/TRBV12-4; j_gene: TRBJ2-3; d_gene: TRBD1; CDR3nt: TGTGCCAGCAGTTCTACTCAGGGGGCAACAGATACGCAGTATTTT; CDR3aa: CASSSTQGATDTQYF
abundance: few; v_gene: TRBV3-1; j_gene: TRBJ1-2; d_gene: -; CDR3nt: TGTGCCAGCAGCCCGCGGGACGGCTATGGCTACACCTTC; CDR3aa: CASSPRDGYGYTF
abundance: few; v_gene: TRBV7-3; j_gene: TRBJ2-6; d_gene: -; CDR3nt: TGTGCCAGCAGGGAAGGGTGGGGGGCCAACGTCCTGACTTTC; CDR3aa: CASREGWGANVLTF
abundance: many; v_gene: TRBV10-3; j_gene: TRBJ2-7; d_gene: -; CDR3nt: TGTGCCATCAGTGATGCAGGGAACCTCCTCTCCGAGCAGTACTTC; CDR3aa: CAISDAGNLLSEQYF
abundance: many; v_gene: TRBV12-3/TRBV12-4; j_gene: TRBJ2-4; d_gene: TRBD2; CDR3nt: TGTGCCAGCTTCCCCCTACTAGCGTCCGCGGACATTCAGTACTTC; CDR3aa: CASFPLLASADIQYF
abundance: few; v_gene: TRBV29-1; j_gene: TRBJ2-7; d_gene: -; CDR3nt: TGCAGCGTAACCAGGGGATCCTACGAGCAGTACTTC; CDR3aa: CSVTRGSYEQYF
abundance: few; v_gene: TRBV5-6; j_gene: TRBJ1-1; d_gene: -; CDR3nt: TGTGCCAGCAGCTTGGCAGCAGTTAACACTGAAGCTTTCTTT; CDR3aa: CASSLAAVNTEAFF
abundance: many; v_gene: TRBV27; j_gene: TRBJ1-6; d_gene: -; CDR3nt: TGTGCCAGTAAACCGGGGGTTGGCTCCTATAATTCACCCCTCCACTTT; CDR3aa: CASKPGVGSYNSPLHF
abundance: many; v_gene: TRBV20-1; j_gene: TRBJ2-7; d_gene: TRBD1; CDR3nt: TGCAGTGCTAGAGGCACAGGGGGCGCGGACGGGGTTGCCTACGAGCAGTACTTC; CDR3aa: CSARGTGGADGVAYEQYF
abundance: few; v_gene: TRBV2; j_gene: TRBJ2-4; d_gene: TRBD2; CDR3nt: TGTGCCAGCAGGGACCCCAGCGGGGGGGCGAAGGCCAAAAACATTCAGTACTTC; CDR3aa: CASRDPSGGAKAKNIQYF
abundance: many; v_gene: TRBV5-1; j_gene: TRBJ2-1; d_gene: TRBD2; CDR3nt: TGCGCCAGCGGGAAGCGGGGGGTGAATGAGCAGTTCTTC; CDR3aa: CASGKRGVNEQFF
abundance: many; v_gene: TRBV12-3/TRBV12-4; j_gene: TRBJ2-1; d_gene: -; CDR3nt: TGTGCCAGCAGCACCGGGACTTCGAATGAGCAGTTCTTC; CDR3aa: CASSTGTSNEQFF
abundance: few; v_gene: TRBV3-1; j_gene: TRBJ2-1; d_gene: -; CDR3nt: TGTGCCAGCAGCCAAGTCAGGGTCCGGTACAATGAGCAGTTCTTC; CDR3aa: CASSQVRVRYNEQFF
abundance: few; v_gene: TRBV3-1; j_gene: TRBJ1-1; d_gene: -; CDR3nt: TGTGCCAGCAGCCAAGAAGGAGGGAGACCGAACACTGAAGCTTTCTTT; CDR3aa: CASSQEGGRPNTEAFF
abundance: many; v_gene: TRBV6-1; j_gene: TRBJ1-1; d_gene: -; CDR3nt: TGTGCCAGCAGTCCCTCTAGGACAGTAATGAACACTGAAGCTTTCTTT; CDR3aa: CASSPSRTVMNTEAFF
abundance: many; v_gene: TRBV9; j_gene: TRBJ2-5; d_gene: -; CDR3nt: TGTGCCAGCAGCGTAGGGGGCAATCAAGTAGAGACCCAGTACTTC; CDR3aa: CASSVGGNQVETQYF
abundance: -; v_gene: TRBV5-1; j_gene: TRBJ1-2; d_gene: TRBD1; CDR3nt: TGCGCCAGCAGCTTGGTGACAGGGAACTATGGCTACACCTTC; CDR3aa: CASSLVTGNYGYTF
abundance: few; v_gene: TRBV5-1; j_gene: TRBJ2-3; d_gene: -; CDR3nt: TGCGCCAGCAGCTTACAAGTTGCAGATACGCAGTATTTT; CDR3aa: CASSLQVADTQYF
abundance: many; v_gene: TRBV12-3/TRBV12-4; j_gene: TRBJ1-1; d_gene: -; CDR3nt: TGTGCCAGCAGTTTAGGGGCAGCTGAAGCTTTCTTT; CDR3aa: CASSLGAAEAFF
abundance: few; v_gene: TRBV7-3; j_gene: TRBJ2-1; d_gene: TRBD2; CDR3nt: TGTGCCAGCAGCCAAGCGGGAGGCTTGCGTGACAATGAGCAGTTCTTC; CDR3aa: CASSQAGGLRDNEQFF
abundance: many; v_gene: TRBV12-3/TRBV12-4; j_gene: TRBJ2-5; d_gene: TRBD1; CDR3nt: TGTGCCAGCAGTGGTAGGGACAGCCTACAAGAGACCCAGTACTTC; CDR3aa: CASSGRDSLQETQYF
abundance: many; v_gene: TRBV9; j_gene: TRBJ2-2; d_gene: TRBD1; CDR3nt: TGTGCCAGCAGCGTAGACCGACAGGGTCCCAACACCGGGGAGCTGTTTTTT; CDR3aa: CASSVDRQGPNTGELFF
abundance: many; v_gene: TRBV12-3/TRBV12-4; j_gene: TRBJ2-2; d_gene: -; CDR3nt: TGTGCCAGCAGGTATTCCGGGACATTGACCGGGGAGCTGTTTTTT; CDR3aa: CASRYSGTLTGELFF
abundance: -; v_gene: TRBV2; j_gene: TRBJ2-1; d_gene: TRBD2; CDR3nt: TGTGCCAGCAGTGAGACTAGCGGGTGGAGCTCCTACAATGAGCAGTTCTTC; CDR3aa: CASSETSGWSSYNEQFF
abundance: few; v_gene: TRBV5-1; j_gene: TRBJ2-3; d_gene: TRBD1; CDR3nt: TGCGCCAGCAGCTTGGAGGGACAGGGCCCAGATACGCAGTATTTT; CDR3aa: CASSLEGQGPDTQYF
abundance: -; v_gene: TRBV7-9; j_gene: TRBJ2-2; d_gene: -; CDR3nt: TGTGCCAGCAGTTACAGGGGACTCACCGGGGAGCTGTTTTTT; CDR3aa: CASSYRGLTGELFF
abundance: -; v_gene: TRBV12-3/TRBV12-4; j_gene: TRBJ2-5; d_gene: -; CDR3nt: TGTGCCAGCAGCCCAAATTTGGGGGCAACAGGAGGGGCCTTCCGAGAGACCCAGTACTTC; CDR3aa: CASSPNLGATGGAFRETQYF
abundance: -; v_gene: TRBV12-3/TRBV12-4; j_gene: TRBJ2-2; d_gene: -; CDR3nt: TGTGCCAGCAGGGCCGTGGCACTAACCGGGGAGCTGTTTTTT; CDR3aa: CASRAVALTGELFF
abundance: many; v_gene: TRBV12-3/TRBV12-4; j_gene: TRBJ2-3; d_gene: TRBD1; CDR3nt: TGTGCCAGCAGACAAAGCCCGGGACAGATCACAGATACGCAGTATTTT; CDR3aa: CASRQSPGQITDTQYF
abundance: many; v_gene: TRBV9; j_gene: TRBJ2-5; d_gene: -; CDR3nt: TGTGCCAGCAGCATCGGGGGACGAGGGGAGACCCAGTACTTC; CDR3aa: CASSIGGRGETQYF
abundance: few; v_gene: TRBV11-1; j_gene: TRBJ2-1; d_gene: TRBD2; CDR3nt: TGTGCCAGCAGCCCTCAAGCGGGAGGGGGCTACAATGAGCAGTTCTTC; CDR3aa: CASSPQAGGGYNEQFF
abundance: many; v_gene: TRBV5-1; j_gene: TRBJ1-6; d_gene: TRBD1; CDR3nt: TGCGCCAGCAGCTGGAGGGACAGCCAGAATTCACCCCTCCACTTT; CDR3aa: CASSWRDSQNSPLHF
abundance: few; v_gene: TRBV6-1; j_gene: TRBJ2-5; d_gene: -; CDR3nt: TGTGCCAGCAGCCCCTCCCCCGGACAACGTCAAGAGACCCAGTACTTC; CDR3aa: CASSPSPGQRQETQYF
abundance: many; v_gene: TRBV29-1; j_gene: TRBJ2-2; d_gene: -; CDR3nt: TGCAGCGTTGGGACTTCGAACACCGGGGAGCTGTTTTTT; CDR3aa: CSVGTSNTGELFF
abundance: many; v_gene: TRBV7-9; j_gene: TRBJ2-7; d_gene: -; CDR3nt: TGTGCCAGCAGCTTAGGGGGACTTTCCTACGAGCAGTACTTC; CDR3aa: CASSLGGLSYEQYF
abundance: -; v_gene: TRBV5-1; j_gene: TRBJ1-1; d_gene: -; CDR3nt: TGCGCCAGCAGCTTGACCCCCGCGACAGGCGGGAACACTGAAGCTTTCTTT; CDR3aa: CASSLTPATGGNTEAFF
abundance: many; v_gene: TRBV5-6; j_gene: TRBJ2-3; d_gene: TRBD1; CDR3nt: TGTGCCAGCAGCTTGGAGGTGGACAGGGCAGTGGATACGCAGTATTTT; CDR3aa: CASSLEVDRAVDTQYF
abundance: -; v_gene: TRBV12-1; j_gene: TRBJ2-2; d_gene: -; CDR3nt: TGTGCCAGCAGCTTTGTTAGCACCGGGGAGCTGTTTTTT; CDR3aa: CASSFVSTGELFF
abundance: few; v_gene: TRBV5-1; j_gene: TRBJ2-2; d_gene: TRBD2; CDR3nt: TGCGCCAGCTTTTTGCCAGCGGCGGGGGGCCACACCGGGGAGCTGTTTTTT; CDR3aa: CASFLPAAGGHTGELFF
abundance: few; v_gene: TRBV20-1; j_gene: TRBJ1-2; d_gene: TRBD1; CDR3nt: TGCAGTGCTAGAGCGGGACAGCGACTCCCTAACTATGGCTACACCTTC; CDR3aa: CSARAGQRLPNYGYTF
abundance: -; v_gene: TRBV20-1; j_gene: TRBJ1-2; d_gene: TRBD1; CDR3nt: TGCAGTGCTACGACGGGACAGCCCTATGGCTACACCTTC; CDR3aa: CSATTGQPYGYTF
abundance: many; v_gene: TRBV20-1; j_gene: TRBJ2-7; d_gene: -; CDR3nt: TGCAGTGCTAGAGACGGAGGGTACGAGCAGTACTTC; CDR3aa: CSARDGGYEQYF
abundance: few; v_gene: TRBV6-2/TRBV6-3; j_gene: TRBJ2-5; d_gene: TRBD1; CDR3nt: TGTGCCAGCAGAGAACAGGGGCAAGAGACCCAGTACTTC; CDR3aa: CASREQGQETQYF
abundance: -; v_gene: TRBV5-1; j_gene: TRBJ1-6; d_gene: -; CDR3nt: TGCGCCAGCAGCTTTACAGGGAGCGATAATTCACCCCTCCACTTT; CDR3aa: CASSFTGSDNSPLHF
abundance: -; v_gene: TRBV5-6; j_gene: TRBJ2-1; d_gene: -; CDR3nt: TGTGCCAGCAGCTTGGCCGGGACGGGCAATGAGCAGTTCTTC; CDR3aa: CASSLAGTGNEQFF
abundance: many; v_gene: TRBV20-1; j_gene: TRBJ2-4; d_gene: TRBD2; CDR3nt: TGCAGTGCTAGCCTAGCGGCAGCCAAAAACATTCAGTACTTC; CDR3aa: CSASLAAAKNIQYF